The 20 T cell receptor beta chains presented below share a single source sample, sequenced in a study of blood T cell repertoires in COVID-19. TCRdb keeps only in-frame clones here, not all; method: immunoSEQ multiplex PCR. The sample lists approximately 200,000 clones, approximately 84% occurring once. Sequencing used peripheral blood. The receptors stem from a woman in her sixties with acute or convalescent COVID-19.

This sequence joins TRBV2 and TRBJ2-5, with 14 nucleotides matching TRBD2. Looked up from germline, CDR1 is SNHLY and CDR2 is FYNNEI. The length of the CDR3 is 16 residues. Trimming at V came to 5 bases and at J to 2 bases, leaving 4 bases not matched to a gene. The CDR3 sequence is CASSPRTSGRQETQYF. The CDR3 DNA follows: TGTGCCAGCAGTCCAAGGACTAGCGGGAGGCAAGAGACCCAGTACTTC.

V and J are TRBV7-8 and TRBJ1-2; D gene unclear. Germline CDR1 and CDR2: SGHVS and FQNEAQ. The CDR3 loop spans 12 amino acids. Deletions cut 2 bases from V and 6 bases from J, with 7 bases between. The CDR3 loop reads CASSLSGNGYTF. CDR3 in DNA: TGTGCCAGCAGCTTATCGGGTAATGGCTACACCTTC.

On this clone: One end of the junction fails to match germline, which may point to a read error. DNA of the CDR3: TGTGCCAGCAGTAACTCCCGTGAGCAGTACTTC. It codes for CASSNSREQYF. The chain carries TRBV6-6 and TRBJ2-7; D is unresolved. The CDR3 extends over 11 amino acids. CDR1 and CDR2 (germline): MNHNY, SVGAGI (reference sequence).

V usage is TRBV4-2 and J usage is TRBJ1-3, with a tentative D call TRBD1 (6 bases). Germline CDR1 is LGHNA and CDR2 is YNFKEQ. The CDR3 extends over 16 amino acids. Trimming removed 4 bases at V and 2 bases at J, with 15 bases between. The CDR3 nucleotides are TGTGCCAGCAGCCCAGGGACACTGGACGCTGGAAACACCATATATTTT. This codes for CASSPGTLDAGNTIYF.

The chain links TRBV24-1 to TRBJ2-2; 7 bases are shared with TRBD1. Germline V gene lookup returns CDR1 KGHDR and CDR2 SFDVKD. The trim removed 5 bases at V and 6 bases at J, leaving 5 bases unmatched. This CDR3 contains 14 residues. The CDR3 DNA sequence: TGTGCCACCAGTGCCCTGACAGGGCCCGGGGAGCTGTTTTTT. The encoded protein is CATSALTGPGELFF.

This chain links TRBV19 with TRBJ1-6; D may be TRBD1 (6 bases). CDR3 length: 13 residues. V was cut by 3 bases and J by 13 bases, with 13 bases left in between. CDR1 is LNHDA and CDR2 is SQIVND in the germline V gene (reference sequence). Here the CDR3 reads CASSIRQATPLHF. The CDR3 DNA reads TGTGCCAGTAGTATCCGACAGGCCACCCCCCTCCACTTT.

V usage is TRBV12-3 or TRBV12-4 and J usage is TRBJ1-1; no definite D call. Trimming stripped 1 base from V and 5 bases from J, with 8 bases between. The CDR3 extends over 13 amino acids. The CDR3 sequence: CASSLGRRTEAFF. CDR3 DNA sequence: TGTGCCAGCAGTTTAGGTAGAAGAACTGAAGCTTTCTTT.

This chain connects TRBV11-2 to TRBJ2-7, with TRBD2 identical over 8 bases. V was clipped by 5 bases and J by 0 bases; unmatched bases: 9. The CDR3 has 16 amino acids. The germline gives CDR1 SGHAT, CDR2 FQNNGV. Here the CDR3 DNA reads TGTGCCAGCAGCCTCAAAGCGGGGGTCTTCTCCTACGAGCAGTACTTC. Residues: CASSLKAGVFSYEQYF.

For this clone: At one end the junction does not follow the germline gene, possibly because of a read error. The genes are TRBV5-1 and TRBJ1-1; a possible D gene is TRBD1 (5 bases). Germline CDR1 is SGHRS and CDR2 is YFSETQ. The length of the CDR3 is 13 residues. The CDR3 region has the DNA TGCGCCAGCAGCTTGAACAGGAACACTGGAGCTTTCTTT. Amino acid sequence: CASSLNRNTGAFF.

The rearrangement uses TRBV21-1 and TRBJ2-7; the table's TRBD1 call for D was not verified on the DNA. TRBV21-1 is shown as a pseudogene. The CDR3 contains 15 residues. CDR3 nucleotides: TGTGCCAGCAGCCCCGGACAGTTTACTTTCAACGAGCAGTACTTC. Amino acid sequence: CASSPGQFTFNEQYF.

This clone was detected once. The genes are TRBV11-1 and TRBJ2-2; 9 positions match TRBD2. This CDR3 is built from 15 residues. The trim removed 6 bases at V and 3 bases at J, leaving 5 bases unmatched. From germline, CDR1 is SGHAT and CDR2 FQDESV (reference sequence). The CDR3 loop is CASSSGTSYTGELFF. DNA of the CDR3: TGTGCCAGCAGTTCCGGGACTAGCTACACCGGGGAGCTGTTTTTT. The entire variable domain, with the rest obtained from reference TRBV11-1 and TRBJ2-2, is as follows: EAEVAQSPRYKITEKSQAVAFWCDPISGHATLYWYRQILGQGPELLVQFQDESVVDDSQLPKDRFSAERLKGVDSTLKIQPAELGDSAMYLCASSSGTSYTGELFFGEGSRLTVL.

CDR3 amino acids: CASSHGGRGVEAFF. CDR3 bases: TGCGCCAGCAGCCACGGGGGGCGAGGGGTTGAAGCTTTCTTT. This chain uses TRBV5-1 with TRBJ1-1; the D gene is possibly TRBD1 (6 bases). CDR3 length: 14 amino acids. Germline assignment: CDR1 SGHRS and CDR2 YFSETQ. Trimming pared 4 bases from V and 7 bases from J, leaving 17 bases between.

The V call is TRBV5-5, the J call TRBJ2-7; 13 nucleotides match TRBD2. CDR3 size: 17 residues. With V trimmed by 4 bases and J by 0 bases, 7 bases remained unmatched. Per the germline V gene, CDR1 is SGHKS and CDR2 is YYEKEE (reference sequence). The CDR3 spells CASSLPRLAGGSYEQYF. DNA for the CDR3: TGTGCCAGCAGCCTGCCGAGACTAGCGGGGGGCTCCTACGAGCAGTACTTC.

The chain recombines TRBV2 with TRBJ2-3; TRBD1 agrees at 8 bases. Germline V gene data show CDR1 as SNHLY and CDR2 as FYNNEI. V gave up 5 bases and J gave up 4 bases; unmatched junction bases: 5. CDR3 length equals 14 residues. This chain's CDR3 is CASSPDRGADTQYF. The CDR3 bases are TGTGCCAGCAGTCCCGACAGGGGCGCAGATACGCAGTATTTT.

CDR3 sequence reads: CASTGQYNEKLFF. The CDR3 nucleotides read TGTGCCAGCACCGGACAGTATAATGAAAAACTGTTTTTT. The chain carries TRBV5-6 and TRBJ1-4, with a tentative D call TRBD1 (6 bases). Germline CDR1 reads SGHDT; CDR2 reads YYEEEE. This CDR3 contains 13 residues. Trimming pared 6 bases from V and 4 bases from J, leaving 10 bases between.

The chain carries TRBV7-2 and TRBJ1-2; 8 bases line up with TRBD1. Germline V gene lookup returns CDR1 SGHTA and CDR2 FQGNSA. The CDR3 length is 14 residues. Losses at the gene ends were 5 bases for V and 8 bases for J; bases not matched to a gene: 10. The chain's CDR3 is CASSKSPGQEGYTF. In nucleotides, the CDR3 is TGTGCCAGCAGCAAATCACCGGGACAGGAAGGCTACACCTTC.

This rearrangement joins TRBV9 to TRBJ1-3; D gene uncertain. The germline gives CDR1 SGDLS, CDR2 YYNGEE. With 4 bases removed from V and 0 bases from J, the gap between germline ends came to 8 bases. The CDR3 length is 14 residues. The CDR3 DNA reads TGTGCCAGCAGCTCAGGTGCCTCTGGAAACACCATATATTTT. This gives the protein CASSSGASGNTIYF. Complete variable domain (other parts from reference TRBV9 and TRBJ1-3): DSGVTQTPKHLITATGQRVTLRCSPRSGDLSVYWYQQSLDQGLQFLIQYYNGEERAKGNILERFSAQQFPDLHSELNLSSLELGDSALYFCASSSGASGNTIYFGEGSWLTVV.

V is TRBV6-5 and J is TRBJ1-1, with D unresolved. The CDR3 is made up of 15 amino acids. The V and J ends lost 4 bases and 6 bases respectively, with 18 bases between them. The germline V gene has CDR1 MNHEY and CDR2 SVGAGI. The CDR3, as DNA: TGTGCCAGCAGTTTTCTAATAAGGACTGGGGCTGAAGCTTTCTTT. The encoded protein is CASSFLIRTGAEAFF.

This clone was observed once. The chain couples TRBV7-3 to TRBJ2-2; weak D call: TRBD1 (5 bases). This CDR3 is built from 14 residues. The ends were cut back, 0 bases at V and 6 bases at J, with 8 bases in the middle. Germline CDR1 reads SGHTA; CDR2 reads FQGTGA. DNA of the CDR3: TGTGCCAGCAGCTTAACGGGGCGGTCCGGGGAGCTGTTTTTT. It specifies CASSLTGRSGELFF.

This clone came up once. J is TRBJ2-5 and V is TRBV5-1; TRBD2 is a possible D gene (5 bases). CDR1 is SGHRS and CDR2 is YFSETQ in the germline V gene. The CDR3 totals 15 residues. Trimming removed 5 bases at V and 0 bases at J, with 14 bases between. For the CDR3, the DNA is TGCGCCAGCAGGACACGCGCCGGGGACCAAGAGACCCAGTACTTC. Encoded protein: CASRTRAGDQETQYF.